The entry that follows covers one T cell receptor beta chain sequence. Assay used: immunoSEQ multiplex PCR; TCRdb lists only in-frame clones, some missing. The sample has 110,000 or so clones, under 95% seen once. This specimen comes from a study of T cells after somatic rescue of genetic block. V dropped 4 bases and J dropped 8; count of bases not matched to a gene: 2. The CDR3 runs to 14 residues. Germline CDR1 reads MRHNA; CDR2 reads SNTAGT. The TCR was taken from a woman under 30. This chain joins TRBV6-4 and TRBJ2-1, with TRBD2 matching over 13 bases. The sample taken for sequencing was peripheral blood mononuclear cells (PBMCs). This CDR3 is CASSALAGGHEQFF. In DNA form, the CDR3 reads TGTGCCAGCAGTGCACTAGCGGGGGGGCATGAGCAGTTCTTC.